This TCR beta chain comes out of a study of blood T cells in healthy people across ages. General study points: Measured against age, TCR beta diversity per million T cells decreased in a roughly linear manner.

Then a second PCR, running about 6 to 12 cycles, was carried out with a sample-barcoded 5' primer and a J-beta primer mix. Carrying 12 random nucleotides, a template-switch adaptor labeled each individual cDNA molecule. Using its own MiXCR run on the 5' RACE reads, TCRdb lists one record per CDR3 protein. The sample includes about 620,000 distinct CDR3 sequences, under 25% of them seen just once. Comment on this clonotype: The antigen is undetermined.

This TCR derives from an older man in good health. The sample comprised blood.

CDR3 nucleotide sequence: TGCGCCAGCAGCTTACCCTCGGGGGTGGTTGGGGATGAGCAGTTCTTC. Protein product: CASSLPSGVVGDEQFF. The rearrangement links TRBV5-1 to TRBJ2-1; D perhaps matches TRBD2 (6 bases). V was cut by 2 bases and J by 8 bases, with 20 bases left in between. Germline CDR1 is SGHRS and CDR2 is YFSETQ. The CDR3 runs 16 residues.